Shown below are 8 T cell receptor beta chains from a single sample sequenced in a study of cytomegalovirus exposure and HLA in healthy donors. Only in-frame clones appear in the TCRdb table, and some are missing; sequencing was by immunoSEQ multiplex PCR. This sample has roughly 110,000 clones, with roughly 90% found just once. The sample comprised PBMCs. The receptors were gathered from a woman aged 18 to 35 in good health and CMV-seropositive.

The gene calls are TRBV27 and TRBJ1-4, with D possibly being TRBD1 (5 bases). Trimming removed 8 bases from V and 8 bases from J, with 15 bases in between. Germline assignment: CDR1 MNHEY and CDR2 SMNVEV (reference sequence). The CDR3 covers 13 residues. CDR3 loop: CASSRQGWEKLFF. The CDR3 DNA follows: TGTGCCAGCTCGCGGCAGGGATGGGAAAAACTGTTTTTT. Together with reference TRBV27 and TRBJ1-4, the CDR3 gives the full variable domain: EAQVTQNPRYLITVTGKKLTVTCSQNMNHEYMSWYRQDPGLGLRQIYYSMNVEVTDKGDVPEGYKVSRKEKRNFPLILESPSPNQTSLYFCASSRQGWEKLFFGSGTQLSVL.

This rearrangement joins TRBV6-6 to TRBJ2-7; D not certain. Trimming shortened V by 6 bases and J by 2 bases, and 14 bases separated the two germline ends. CDR3 length equals 14 residues. The V gene's germline CDR1 is MNHNY and CDR2 SVGAGI (reference sequence). This CDR3 reads CASRPEQFPYEQYV. CDR3 in DNA: TGTGCCAGCAGACCCGAACAGTTCCCCTACGAGCAGTACGTC.

CDR3 loop: CASSLEGTASYEQYF. CDR3 bases: TGTGCCAGCAGCTTAGAGGGGACAGCATCCTACGAGCAGTACTTC. This rearrangement joins TRBV7-9 to TRBJ2-7, with 7 bases lining up with TRBD1. V was pared by 1 base and J by 1 base, with 4 bases of the junction left unmatched. Germline V lookup: CDR1 SEHNR, CDR2 FQNEAQ (reference sequence). CDR3 size: 15 residues. The entire variable domain, with the rest obtained from reference TRBV7-9 and TRBJ2-7, is as follows: DTGVSQNPRHKITKRGQNVTFRCDPISEHNRLYWYRQTLGQGPEFLTYFQNEAQLEKSRLLSDRFSAERPKGSFSTLEIQRTEQGDSAMYLCASSLEGTASYEQYFGPGTRLTVT.

This clone occurred once. The rearrangement links TRBV18 to TRBJ1-4; maybe TRBD1 (5 bases). The CDR3 runs 16 residues. V was cut by 3 bases and J by 2 bases, with 13 bases left in between. CDR1 KGHSH and CDR2 LQKENI come from the germline V gene. The CDR3 loop reads CASSPGTWGTNEKLFF. As DNA, the CDR3 is TGTGCCAGCTCACCCGGGACTTGGGGTACTAATGAAAAACTGTTTTTT.

The chain has TRBV19 and TRBJ1-5, with 12 bases lining up with TRBD1. This CDR3 is 14 amino acids long. The V and J ends lost 10 bases and 5 bases, in that order; junction bases with no gene match: 6. Germline CDR1 reads LNHDA; CDR2 reads SQIVND (reference sequence). The CDR3 coding sequence is TGTGCCACCCGAGGGACAGGGGGCGATCAGCCCCAGCATTTT. Translating gives CATRGTGGDQPQHF.

The chain carries TRBV10-3 and TRBJ1-2; 8 bases line up with TRBD1. The germline CDR1 and CDR2 sequences are ENHRY and SYGVKD. V lost 6 bases and J lost 4; bases outside the gene matches: 4. The length of the CDR3 is 13 residues. The CDR3 nucleotides read TGTGCCATCAGCGAACAGGGGGGCTATGGCTACACCTTC. Its protein is CAISEQGGYGYTF.

The chain couples TRBV19 to TRBJ1-1; D not certain. Germline loops: CDR1 LNHDA, CDR2 SQIVND (reference sequence). The CDR3 runs to 11 residues. V gave up 6 bases and J gave up 2 bases, with 4 bases separating them. The CDR3 here is CASRSNTEAFF. The CDR3 nucleotides are TGTGCCAGTAGGAGTAACACTGAAGCTTTCTTT.

This sequence joins TRBV7-8 and TRBJ1-5, with TRBD1 matching over 8 bases. Germline loops: CDR1 SGHVS, CDR2 FQNEAQ. J lost 0 bases, V lost 5 bases, and 6 bases had no gene match. The CDR3 is 16 amino acids. For the CDR3, the DNA is TGTGCCAGCAGCGGCAGGACAGGGAATAGCAATCAGCCCCAGCATTTT. Encoded protein: CASSGRTGNSNQPQHF.